This T cell receptor beta chain was documented in a study of glioma-infiltrating T cells. In this sample, this clonotype turned up many times. Its specificity is unknown. TCR alpha and beta CDR3 regions were amplified from RNA using iRepertoire nested multiplex PCR. For one-step reverse transcription and amplification, 100-400 ng of tissue mRNA or PBMC total RNA was used. TCRdb fed the multiplex PCR reads into MiXCR, producing one record per CDR3 protein. This sample carries fewer than 90,000 distinct CDR3 sequences, approximately 22% of them seen once, and the ten largest clones take under 8.5%. The germline V and J ends were trimmed by 2 bases and 0 bases, with 14 bases remaining between them. The germline gives CDR1 LGHDT, CDR2 YNNKEL (reference sequence). The CDR3 has 16 residues. General study findings and limits: Only very few CDR3 sequences appeared in both tissue and blood. Tissue-blood divergence was below expectation in non-neoplastic patients, above in gliomas.

The gene calls are TRBV3-1 and TRBJ2-7; tentative D call: TRBD2 (6 bases). The TCR comes from a human donor with low-grade glioma or glioblastoma, undergoing nonglioma brain surgery, or in good health (not recorded which). The sample was glioma tissue, nonneoplastic brain tissue, or PBMCs (not recorded which). CDR3 protein: CASSQRTGTASYEQYF. CDR3 nucleotide sequence: TGTGCCAGCAGCCAAAGAACCGGGACTGCCTCCTACGAGCAGTACTTC.